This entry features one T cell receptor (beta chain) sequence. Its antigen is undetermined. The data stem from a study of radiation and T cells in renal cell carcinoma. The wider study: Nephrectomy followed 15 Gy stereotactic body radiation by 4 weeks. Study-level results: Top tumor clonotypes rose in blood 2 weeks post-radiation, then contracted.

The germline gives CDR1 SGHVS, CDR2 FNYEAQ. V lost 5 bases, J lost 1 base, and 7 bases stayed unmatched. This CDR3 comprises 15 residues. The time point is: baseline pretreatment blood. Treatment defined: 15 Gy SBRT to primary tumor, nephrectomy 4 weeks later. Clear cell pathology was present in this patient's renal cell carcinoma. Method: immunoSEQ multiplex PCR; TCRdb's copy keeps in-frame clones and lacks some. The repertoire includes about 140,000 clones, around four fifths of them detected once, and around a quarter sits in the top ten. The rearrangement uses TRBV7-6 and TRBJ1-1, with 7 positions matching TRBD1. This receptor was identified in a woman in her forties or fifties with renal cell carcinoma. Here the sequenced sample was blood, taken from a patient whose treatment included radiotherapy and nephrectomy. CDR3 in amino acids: CASSDRSGGNTEAFF. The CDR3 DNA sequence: TGTGCCAGCAGCGATCGGTCAGGGGGGAACACTGAAGCTTTCTTT.